This entry is about one TCR beta chain. The specificity of this receptor is unknown. No clone much larger than this one lies a single base away; base qualities are absent. The source of the sample is a study of OX40 agonist ivuxolimab in advanced cancers. Context from the whole study: The costimulatory receptor OX40 (CD134) was targeted by ivuxolimab, a fully human IgG2 agonistic monoclonal antibody. Of the approximately 50 dose-escalation patients, hepatocellular carcinoma was present in approximately 20, melanoma in around 15, renal cell carcinoma in 9 and head and neck cancer in 9. The dose-escalation cohort was around 84% male with a mean age of around 64 years, ranging from roughly 23 to 90. Partial responses occurred in three dose-escalation patients, of whom one had hepatocellular carcinoma and two had cutaneous melanoma. Peripheral TCRbeta sequencing aimed to test whether ivuxolimab altered TCR sequence diversity and caused clonal T-cell expansion. Intravenous ivuxolimab was administered to patients every 2 weeks at six dose levels: 0.01, 0.1, 0.3, 1.5, 3 and 10 mg/kg. The paper covers the monotherapy dose-escalation part of the phase I ivuxolimab trial, which included N ≈ 50 patients. Patients were allowed to have had prior anti-PD-1, anti-PD-L1 or anti-CTLA-4 therapy, and approximately 39% of the dose-escalation patients had been treated with checkpoint inhibitors. What the work shows at the level of the full study, not this receptor alone: Clonal expansion of both CD4+ and CD8+ blood T cells was observed from baseline to week 6 at doses 0.1 to 3.0 mg/kg. The antigen specificity of the clonally expanded peripheral T cells was not determined. In the 0.1-3.0 mg/kg groups, partial responders had among the lowest normalized peripheral clonal expansion, particularly in CD8+ T cells. After ivuxolimab, expanded clones were on average more numerous among CD8+ T cells than among CD4+ T cells. Low levels of normalized T-cell clonal expansion were also seen in some patients who did not respond.

V sheds 0 bases and J sheds 3 bases, leaving 5 bases between their ends. There are 13 amino acids in the CDR3, from cysteine to phenylalanine inclusive. The only DNA kept is the CDR3, 39 bases in frame from the first base. Based on the germline V gene, the CDR1 and CDR2 sequences are KGHSH and LQKENI. The trial excluded patients who had a history of autoimmune disease or who were on systemic immunosuppression. Peripheral blood for TCR sequencing was drawn from every dose cohort at baseline, at cycle 4 day 1 and at cycle 7 day 1. The samples were drawn from a first-in-human, open-label, multicenter phase I dose-escalation trial of ivuxolimab. Adults with locally advanced or metastatic head and neck squamous cell, hepatocellular, melanoma or renal cell carcinoma were enrolled in the trial. CD4+ and CD8+ T cells were sorted separately from peripheral blood before TCR sequencing. Genomic DNA was isolated from the sorted cells so that the TCRbeta CDR3 region could be sequenced. The immunoSEQ Assay was used to sequence the TCRbeta CDR3 regions. TCRdb limited this immuneACCESS table to in-frame rearrangements with V and J called. A share of clones is missing; checked studies link under half to unresolved V genes, and the rest is unexplained. The sample data list tens of thousands of clones, and just under 80% of these were observed just once. The top ten clones comprise approximately 5% of the sample.

Recombination linked TRBV18 to TRBJ1-1, with no reliable assignment of the D segment. The receptor was isolated from an adult with an advanced solid tumor such as melanoma, head and neck, liver or kidney cancer. Sequenced material: CD4+ or CD8+ T cells sorted from blood, taken in a trial of the OX40 agonist ivuxolimab. CDR3 region: CASSPPGYTEAFF. The DNA is TGTGCCAGCTCACCACCGGGATACACTGAAGCTTTCTTT.